This paragraph reports one T cell receptor (beta chain). Antigen unknown. These data originate in a study of cytomegalovirus exposure and HLA in healthy donors. Study-wide results and limits: TRBV6-2, TRBV6-3 and some other V segments were unresolvable in 87-base-pair reads.

Trimming removed 3 bases from V and 4 bases from J; junction bases left unmatched: 2. This CDR3 spans 14 amino acids. CDR1 is SGHAT, CDR2 FQNNGV, per germline. PCR used 60 Vbeta primers and 13 Jbeta primers. TCRdb's table, derived via immunoSEQ multiplex PCR, lists solely in-frame clones and lacks some. The table has about 110,000 clones, around 61% seen once. The rearrangement uses TRBV11-2 and TRBJ2-5; TRBD2 agrees at 10 bases. Sequencing was performed on PBMCs. This clonotype was sampled from a young woman in good health and CMV-seronegative. DNA for the CDR3: TGTGCCAGCAGCTTGTCTAGCGGGAGAGAGACCCAGTACTTC. Protein sequence: CASSLSSGRETQYF.